The clone carrying this T cell receptor beta chain was recorded many times. This sample is part of a study of CD8+CD57+ T cells in acquired aplastic anemia. TCR beta VDJ and CDR3 profiles were obtained from a genomic DNA template. TCRdb reprocessed the reads via MiXCR and lists one record per CDR3 protein. The sample lists 200,000 to 250,000 distinct CDR3 sequences, around 32% occurring once. The sequenced material came from sorted CD4+, CD8+, or CD8+CD57+ T cells (not recorded which) from PBMCs. The clonotype comes from a human donor in good health, serving as a control.

For the CDR3, the DNA is TGTGCCAGCAGTGAATCTCTCACCCCGGGGTATGGCTACACCTTC. Protein product: CASSESLTPGYGYTF. The V call is TRBV25-1, the J call TRBJ1-2, with no clear D. CDR3 length equals 15 residues. The germline V gene has CDR1 MGHDK and CDR2 SYGVNS. Trimming cost V 1 base and J 5 bases, with 14 bases left between them.